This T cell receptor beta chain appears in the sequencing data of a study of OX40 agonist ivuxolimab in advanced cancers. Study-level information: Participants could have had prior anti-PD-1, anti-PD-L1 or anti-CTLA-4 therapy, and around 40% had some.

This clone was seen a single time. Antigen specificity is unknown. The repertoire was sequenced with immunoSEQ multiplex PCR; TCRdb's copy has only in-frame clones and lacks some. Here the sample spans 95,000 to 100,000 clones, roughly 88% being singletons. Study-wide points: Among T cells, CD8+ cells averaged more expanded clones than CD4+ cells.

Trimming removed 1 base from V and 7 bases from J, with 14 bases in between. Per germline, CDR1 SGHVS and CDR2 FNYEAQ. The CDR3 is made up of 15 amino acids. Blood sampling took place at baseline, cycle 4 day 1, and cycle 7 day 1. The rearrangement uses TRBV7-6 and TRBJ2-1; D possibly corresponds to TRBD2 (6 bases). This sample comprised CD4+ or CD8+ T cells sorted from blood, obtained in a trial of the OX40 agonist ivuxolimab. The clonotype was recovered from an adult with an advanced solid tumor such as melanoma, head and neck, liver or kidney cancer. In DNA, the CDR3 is TGTGCCAGCAGCTTAGGGAGGGCTGGGTATAATGAGCAGTTCTTC. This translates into CASSLGRAGYNEQFF. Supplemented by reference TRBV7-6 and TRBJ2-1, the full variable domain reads GAGVSQSPRYKVTKRGQDVALRCDPISGHVSLYWYRQALGQGPEFLTYFNYEAQQDKSGLPNDRFSAERPEGSISTLTIQRTEQRDSAMYRCASSLGRAGYNEQFFGPGTRLTVL.